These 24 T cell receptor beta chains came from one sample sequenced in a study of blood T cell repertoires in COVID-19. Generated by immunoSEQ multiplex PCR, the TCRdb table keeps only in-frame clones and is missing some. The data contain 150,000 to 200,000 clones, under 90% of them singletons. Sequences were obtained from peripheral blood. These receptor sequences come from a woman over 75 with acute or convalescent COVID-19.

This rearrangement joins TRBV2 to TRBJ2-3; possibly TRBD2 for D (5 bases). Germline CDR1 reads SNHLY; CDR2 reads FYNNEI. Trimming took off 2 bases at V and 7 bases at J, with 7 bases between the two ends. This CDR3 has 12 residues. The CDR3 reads CASSEQTNTQYF. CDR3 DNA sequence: TGTGCCAGCAGTGAACAGACTAATACGCAGTATTTT.

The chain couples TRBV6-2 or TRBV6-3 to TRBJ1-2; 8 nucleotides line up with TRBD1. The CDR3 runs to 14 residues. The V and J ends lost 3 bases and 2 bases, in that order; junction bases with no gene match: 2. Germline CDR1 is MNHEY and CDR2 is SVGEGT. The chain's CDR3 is CASSYDRGNYGYTF. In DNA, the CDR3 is TGTGCCAGCAGTTATGACAGGGGAAACTATGGCTACACCTTC.

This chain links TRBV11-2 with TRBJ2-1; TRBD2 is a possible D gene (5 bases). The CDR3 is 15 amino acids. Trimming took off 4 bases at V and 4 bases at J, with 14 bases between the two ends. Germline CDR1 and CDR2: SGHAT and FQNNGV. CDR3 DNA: TGTGCCAGCAGCTCTCCACTAGTAGGGTACAATGAGCAGTTCTTC. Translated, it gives CASSSPLVGYNEQFF.

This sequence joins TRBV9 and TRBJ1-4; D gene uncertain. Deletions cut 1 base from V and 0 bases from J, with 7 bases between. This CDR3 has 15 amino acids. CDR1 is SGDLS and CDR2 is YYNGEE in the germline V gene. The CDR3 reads CASSVSRTTNEKLFF. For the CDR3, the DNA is TGTGCCAGCAGCGTATCCAGAACAACTAATGAAAAACTGTTTTTT.

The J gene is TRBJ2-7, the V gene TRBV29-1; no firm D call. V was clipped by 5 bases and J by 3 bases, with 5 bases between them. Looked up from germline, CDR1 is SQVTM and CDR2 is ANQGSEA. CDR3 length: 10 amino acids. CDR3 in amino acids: CSVRSYEQYF. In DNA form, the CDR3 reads TGCAGCGTTCGCAGCTACGAGCAGTACTTC.

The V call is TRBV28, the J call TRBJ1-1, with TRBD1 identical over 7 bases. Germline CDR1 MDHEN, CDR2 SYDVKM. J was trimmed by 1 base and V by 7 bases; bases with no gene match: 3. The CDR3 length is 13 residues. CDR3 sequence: CASTQGGNTEAFF. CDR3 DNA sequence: TGTGCCAGCACGCAGGGGGGGAACACTGAAGCTTTCTTT.

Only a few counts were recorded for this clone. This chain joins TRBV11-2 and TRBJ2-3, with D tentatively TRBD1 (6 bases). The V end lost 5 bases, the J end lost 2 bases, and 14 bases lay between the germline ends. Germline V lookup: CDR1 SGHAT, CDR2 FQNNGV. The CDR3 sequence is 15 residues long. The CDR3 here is CASSPWGQHTDTQYF. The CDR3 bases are TGTGCCAGCAGCCCCTGGGGGCAGCACACAGATACGCAGTATTTT.

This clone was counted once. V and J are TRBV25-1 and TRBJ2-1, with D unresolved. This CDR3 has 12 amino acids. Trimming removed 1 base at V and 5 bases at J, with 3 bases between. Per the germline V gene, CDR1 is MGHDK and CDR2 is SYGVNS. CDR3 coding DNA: TGTGCCAGCAGTGAATTAAACAATGAGCAGTTCTTC. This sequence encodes CASSELNNEQFF.

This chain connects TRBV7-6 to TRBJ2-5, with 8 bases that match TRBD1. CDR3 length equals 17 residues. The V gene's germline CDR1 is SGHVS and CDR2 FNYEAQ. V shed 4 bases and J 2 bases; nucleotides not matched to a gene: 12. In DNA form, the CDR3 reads TGTGCCAGCAGCTCTTACCGGACAGGGCAAGCACAAGAGACCCAGTACTTC. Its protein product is CASSSYRTGQAQETQYF.

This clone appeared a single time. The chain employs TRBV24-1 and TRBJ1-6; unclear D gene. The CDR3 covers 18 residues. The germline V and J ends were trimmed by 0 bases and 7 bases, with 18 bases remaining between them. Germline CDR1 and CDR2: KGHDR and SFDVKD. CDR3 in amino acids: CATSDLPLSIRSNSPLHF. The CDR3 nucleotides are TGTGCCACCAGTGATTTGCCACTCTCCATTAGATCCAATTCACCCCTCCACTTT.

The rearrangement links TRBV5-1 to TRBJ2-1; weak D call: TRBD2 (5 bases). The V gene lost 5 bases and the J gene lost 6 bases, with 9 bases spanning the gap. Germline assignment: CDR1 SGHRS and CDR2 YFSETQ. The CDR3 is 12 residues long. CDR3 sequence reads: CASSLGGNEQFF. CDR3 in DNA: TGCGCCAGCAGTCTCGGAGGCAATGAGCAGTTCTTC.

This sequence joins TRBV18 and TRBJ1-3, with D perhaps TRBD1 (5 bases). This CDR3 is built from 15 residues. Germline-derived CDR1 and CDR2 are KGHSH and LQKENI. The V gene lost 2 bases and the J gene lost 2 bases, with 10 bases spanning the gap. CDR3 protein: CASSPEQETGNTIYF. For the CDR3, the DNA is TGTGCCAGCTCACCAGAACAGGAGACTGGAAACACCATATATTTT. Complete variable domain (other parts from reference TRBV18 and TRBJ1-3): NAGVMQNPRHLVRRRGQEARLRCSPMKGHSHVYWYRQLPEEGLKFMVYLQKENIIDESGMPKERFSAEFPKEGPSILRIQQVVRGDSAAYFCASSPEQETGNTIYFGEGSWLTVV.

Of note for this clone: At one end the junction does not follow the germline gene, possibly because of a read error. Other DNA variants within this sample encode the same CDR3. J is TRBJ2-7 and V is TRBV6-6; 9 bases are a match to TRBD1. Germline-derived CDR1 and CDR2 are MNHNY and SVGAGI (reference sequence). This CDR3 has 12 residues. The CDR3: CAGGQGSYEQYF. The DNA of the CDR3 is TGCGCCGGAGGACAGGGGAGCTACGAGCAGTACTTC.

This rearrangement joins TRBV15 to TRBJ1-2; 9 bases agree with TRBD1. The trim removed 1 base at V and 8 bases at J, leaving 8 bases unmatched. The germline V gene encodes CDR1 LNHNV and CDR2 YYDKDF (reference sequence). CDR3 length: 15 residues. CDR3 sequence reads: CATSRGGTGFMGYTF. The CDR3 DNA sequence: TGTGCCACCAGCAGAGGAGGGACAGGGTTTATGGGCTACACCTTC.

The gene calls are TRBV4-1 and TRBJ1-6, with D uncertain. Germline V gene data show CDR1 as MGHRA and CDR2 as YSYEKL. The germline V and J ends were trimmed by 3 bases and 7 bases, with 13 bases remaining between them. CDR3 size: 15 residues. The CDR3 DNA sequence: TGCGCCAGCAGCCATGACTTCGGATTGAATTCACCCCTCCACTTT. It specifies CASSHDFGLNSPLHF.

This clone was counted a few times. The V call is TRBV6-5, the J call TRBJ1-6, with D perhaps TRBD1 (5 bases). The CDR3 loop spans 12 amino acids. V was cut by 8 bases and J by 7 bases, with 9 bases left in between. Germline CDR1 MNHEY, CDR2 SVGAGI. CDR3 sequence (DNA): TGTGCCAGCCGCGGGGGAAATTCACCCCTCCACTTT. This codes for CASRGGNSPLHF.

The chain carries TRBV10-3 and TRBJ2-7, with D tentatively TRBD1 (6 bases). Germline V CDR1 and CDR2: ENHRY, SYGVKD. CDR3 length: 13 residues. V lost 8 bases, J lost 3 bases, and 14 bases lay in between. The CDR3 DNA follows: TGTGCCATCGCCCCAAAGGACAGCTACGAGCAGTACTTC. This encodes CAIAPKDSYEQYF.

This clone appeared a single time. The DNA of the CDR3 is TGTGCCAGCAGTGCCACCGGGACAGGGGGCAGGGCTTTCTTT. Translating it yields CASSATGTGGRAFF. The V gene is TRBV27, the J gene TRBJ1-1; 12 positions agree with TRBD1. The CDR3 has 14 residues. Looked up from germline, CDR1 is MNHEY and CDR2 is SMNVEV (reference sequence). Unmatched junction bases numbered 9, after V lost 5 bases and J lost 11 bases.

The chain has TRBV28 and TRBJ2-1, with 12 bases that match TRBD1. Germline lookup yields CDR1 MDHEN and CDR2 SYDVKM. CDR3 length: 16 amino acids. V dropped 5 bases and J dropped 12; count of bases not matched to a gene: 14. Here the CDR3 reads CASSKGQGAGKSPQFF. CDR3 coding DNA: TGTGCCAGCAGTAAGGGACAGGGGGCAGGTAAAAGTCCGCAGTTCTTC.

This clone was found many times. CDR3 residues: CSVAHPSYGYTF. The CDR3 DNA sequence: TGCAGCGTTGCTCATCCCAGCTATGGCTACACCTTC. This sequence joins TRBV29-1 and TRBJ1-2; D unclear. The germline gives CDR1 SQVTM, CDR2 ANQGSEA. The CDR3 runs to 12 residues. Between the trimmed V and J ends, which lost 4 bases and 4 bases, there was a span of 10 bases.

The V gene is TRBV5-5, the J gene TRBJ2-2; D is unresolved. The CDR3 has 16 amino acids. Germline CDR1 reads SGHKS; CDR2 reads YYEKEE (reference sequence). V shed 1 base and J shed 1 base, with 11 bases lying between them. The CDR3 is CASSLSPGLNTGELFF. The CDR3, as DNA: TGTGCCAGCAGCTTGAGTCCAGGATTGAACACCGGGGAGCTGTTTTTT. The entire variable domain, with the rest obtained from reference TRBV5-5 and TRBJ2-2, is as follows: DAGVTQSPTHLIKTRGQQVTLRCSPISGHKSVSWYQQVLGQGPQFIFQYYEKEERGRGNFPDRFSARQFPNYSSELNVNALLLGDSALYLCASSLSPGLNTGELFFGEGSRLTVL.

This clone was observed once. The DNA for the CDR3 is TGTGCCAGCAGTCCCGGACTAGCCCTCGATGAGCAGTTCTTC. Translated: CASSPGLALDEQFF. The genes are TRBV6-5 and TRBJ2-1; 8 bases line up with TRBD2. The CDR3 sequence is 14 residues long. The V and J ends lost 5 bases and 8 bases, in that order; junction bases with no gene match: 8. CDR1 and CDR2 (germline): MNHEY, SVGAGI.

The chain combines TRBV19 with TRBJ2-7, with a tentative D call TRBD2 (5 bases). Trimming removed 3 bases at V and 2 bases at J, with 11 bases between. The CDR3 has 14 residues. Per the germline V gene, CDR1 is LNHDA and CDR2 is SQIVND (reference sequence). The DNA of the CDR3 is TGTGCCAGTAGTATTCGGGGTGGGACCTACGAGCAGTACTTC. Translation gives CASSIRGGTYEQYF.

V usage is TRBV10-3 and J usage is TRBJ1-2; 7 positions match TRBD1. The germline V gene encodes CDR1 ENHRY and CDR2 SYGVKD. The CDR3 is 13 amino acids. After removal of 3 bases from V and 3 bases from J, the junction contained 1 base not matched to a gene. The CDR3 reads CAISETGDYGYTF. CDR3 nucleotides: TGTGCCATCAGTGAAACAGGGGACTATGGCTACACCTTC.